This T cell receptor beta chain was retrieved from a study of neurological immune-mediated disorders. TCRdb analysed the 5' RACE reads with MiXCR anew, one entry per CDR3 protein. The table includes under 85,000 distinct CDR3 sequences, about 9.4% detected once. This clonotype occurred many times. Sequenced: PBMCs. This TCR came from a man between 35 and 55 years old in good health.

The CDR3 protein is CASSPTGVGQPQHF. In DNA form, the CDR3 reads TGTGCCAGCAGCCCGACAGGAGTCGGTCAGCCCCAGCATTTT. J is TRBJ1-5 and V is TRBV27, with D possibly being TRBD1 (6 bases). Germline lookup yields CDR1 MNHEY and CDR2 SMNVEV (reference sequence). V was cut by 6 bases and J by 6 bases, with 15 bases left in between. CDR3 length: 14 amino acids.